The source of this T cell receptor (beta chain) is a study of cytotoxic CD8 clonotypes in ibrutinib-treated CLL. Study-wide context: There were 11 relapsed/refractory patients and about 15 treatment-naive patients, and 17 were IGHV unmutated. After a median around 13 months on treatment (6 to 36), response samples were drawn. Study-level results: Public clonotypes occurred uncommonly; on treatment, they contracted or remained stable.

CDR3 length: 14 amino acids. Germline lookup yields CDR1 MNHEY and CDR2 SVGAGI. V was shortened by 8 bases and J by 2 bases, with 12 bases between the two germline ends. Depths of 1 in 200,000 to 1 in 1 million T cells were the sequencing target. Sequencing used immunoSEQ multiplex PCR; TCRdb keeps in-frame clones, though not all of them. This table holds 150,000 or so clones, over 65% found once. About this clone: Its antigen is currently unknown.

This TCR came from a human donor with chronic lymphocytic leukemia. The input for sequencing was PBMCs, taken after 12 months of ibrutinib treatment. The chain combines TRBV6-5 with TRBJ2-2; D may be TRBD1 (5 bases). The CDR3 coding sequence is TGTGCCAGCCTCAGACAGTTCAACACCGGGGAGCTGTTTTTT. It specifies CASLRQFNTGELFF.